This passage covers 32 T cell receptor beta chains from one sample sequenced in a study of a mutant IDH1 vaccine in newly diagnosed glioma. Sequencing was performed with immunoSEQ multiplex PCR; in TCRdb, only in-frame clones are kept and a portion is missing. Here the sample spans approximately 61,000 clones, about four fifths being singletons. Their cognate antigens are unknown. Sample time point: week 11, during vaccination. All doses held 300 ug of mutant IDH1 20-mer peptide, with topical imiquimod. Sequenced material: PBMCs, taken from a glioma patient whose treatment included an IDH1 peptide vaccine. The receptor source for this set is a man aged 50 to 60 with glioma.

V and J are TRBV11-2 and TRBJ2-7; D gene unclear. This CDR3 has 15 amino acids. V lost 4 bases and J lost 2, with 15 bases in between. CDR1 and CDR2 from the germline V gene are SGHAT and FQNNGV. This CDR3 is CASSSVKTNPYEQYF. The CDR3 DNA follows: TGTGCCAGCAGCTCTGTAAAAACTAACCCCTACGAGCAGTACTTC. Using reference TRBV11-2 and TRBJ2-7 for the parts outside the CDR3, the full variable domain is EAGVAQSPRYKIIEKRQSVAFWCNPISGHATLYWYQQILGQGPKLLIQFQNNGVVDDSQLPKDRFSAERLKGVDSTLKIQPAKLEDSAVYLCASSSVKTNPYEQYFGPGTRLTVT.

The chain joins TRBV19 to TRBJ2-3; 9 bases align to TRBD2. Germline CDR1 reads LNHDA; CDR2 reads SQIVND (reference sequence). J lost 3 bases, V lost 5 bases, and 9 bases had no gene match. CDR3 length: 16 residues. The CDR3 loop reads CASSGLASGETDTQYF. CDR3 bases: TGTGCCAGTAGTGGCCTGGCTAGCGGGGAAACAGATACGCAGTATTTT. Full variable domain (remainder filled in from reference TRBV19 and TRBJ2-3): DGGITQSPKYLFRKEGQNVTLSCEQNLNHDAMYWYRQDPGQGLRLIYYSQIVNDFQKGDIAEGYSVSREKKESFPLTVTSAQKNPTAFYLCASSGLASGETDTQYFGPGTRLTVL.

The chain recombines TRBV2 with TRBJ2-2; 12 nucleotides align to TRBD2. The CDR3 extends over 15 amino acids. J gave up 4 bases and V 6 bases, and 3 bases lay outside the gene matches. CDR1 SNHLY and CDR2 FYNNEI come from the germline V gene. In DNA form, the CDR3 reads TGTGCCAGCAGAGCGGGACTAGCGGGCACCGGGGAGCTGTTTTTT. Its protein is CASRAGLAGTGELFF. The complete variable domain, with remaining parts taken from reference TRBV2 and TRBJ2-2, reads EPEVTQTPSHQVTQMGQEVILRCVPISNHLYFYWYRQILGQKVEFLVSFYNNEISEKSEIFDDQFSVERPDGSNFTLKIRSTKLEDSAMYFCASRAGLAGTGELFFGEGSRLTVL.

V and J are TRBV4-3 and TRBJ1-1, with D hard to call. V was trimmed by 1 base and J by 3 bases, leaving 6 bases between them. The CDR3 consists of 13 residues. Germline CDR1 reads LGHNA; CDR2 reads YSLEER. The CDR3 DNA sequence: TGCGCCAGCAGCCAAGTCGTGTACACTGAAGCTTTCTTT. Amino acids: CASSQVVYTEAFF.

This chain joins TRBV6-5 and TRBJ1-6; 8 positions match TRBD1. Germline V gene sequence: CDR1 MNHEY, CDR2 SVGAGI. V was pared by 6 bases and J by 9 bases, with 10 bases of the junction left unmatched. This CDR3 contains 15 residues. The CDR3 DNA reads TGTGCCAGCAGCGAGGGGGGACAGGCGGGTTCACCCCTCCACTTT. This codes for CASSEGGQAGSPLHF.

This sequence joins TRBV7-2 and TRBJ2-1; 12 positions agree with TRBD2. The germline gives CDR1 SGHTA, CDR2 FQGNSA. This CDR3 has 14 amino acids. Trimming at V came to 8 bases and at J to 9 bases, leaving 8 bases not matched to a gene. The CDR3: CASPLLAGGSEQFF. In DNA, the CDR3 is TGTGCCAGCCCCTTACTAGCGGGAGGTAGTGAGCAGTTCTTC.

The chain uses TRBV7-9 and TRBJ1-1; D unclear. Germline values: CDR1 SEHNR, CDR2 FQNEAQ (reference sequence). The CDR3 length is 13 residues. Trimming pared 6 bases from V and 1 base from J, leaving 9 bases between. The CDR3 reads CASRGQTNTEAFF. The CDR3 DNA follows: TGTGCCAGCAGAGGGCAAACGAACACTGAAGCTTTCTTT.

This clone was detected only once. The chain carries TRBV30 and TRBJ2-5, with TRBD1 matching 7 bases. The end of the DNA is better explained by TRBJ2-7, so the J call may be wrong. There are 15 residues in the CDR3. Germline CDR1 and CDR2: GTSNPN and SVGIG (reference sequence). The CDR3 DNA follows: TGTGCCTGGGCCTCGGTGCAGGGGGTGACTTACGAGCAGTACTTC. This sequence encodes CAWASVQGVTYEQYF.

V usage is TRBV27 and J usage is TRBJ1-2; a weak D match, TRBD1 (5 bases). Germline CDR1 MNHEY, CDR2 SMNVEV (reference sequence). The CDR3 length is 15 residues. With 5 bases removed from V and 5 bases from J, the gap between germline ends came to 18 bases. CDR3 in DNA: TGTGCCAGCAGTCCCTTAGGGGATCAGTCGTATGGCTACACCTTC. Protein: CASSPLGDQSYGYTF.

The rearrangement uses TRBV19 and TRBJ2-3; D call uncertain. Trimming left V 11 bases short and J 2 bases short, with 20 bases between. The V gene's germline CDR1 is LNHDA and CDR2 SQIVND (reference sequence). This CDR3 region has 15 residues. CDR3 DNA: TGTGCCTCAACCCAAAATAGTCCCTACACAGATACGCAGTATTTT. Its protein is CASTQNSPYTDTQYF.

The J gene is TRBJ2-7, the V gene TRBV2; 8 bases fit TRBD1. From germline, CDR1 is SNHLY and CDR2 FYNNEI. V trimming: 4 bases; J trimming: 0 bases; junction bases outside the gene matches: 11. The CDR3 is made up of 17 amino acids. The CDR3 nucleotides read TGTGCCAGCAGTGTGGACAGGGCGATGTCCTCCTCCTACGAGCAGTACTTC. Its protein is CASSVDRAMSSSYEQYF.

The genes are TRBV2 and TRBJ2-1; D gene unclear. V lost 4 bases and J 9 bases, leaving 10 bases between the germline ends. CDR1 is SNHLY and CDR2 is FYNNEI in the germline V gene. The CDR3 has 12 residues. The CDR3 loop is CASSVGSFEQFF. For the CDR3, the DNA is TGTGCCAGCAGTGTGGGGTCGTTTGAGCAGTTCTTC.

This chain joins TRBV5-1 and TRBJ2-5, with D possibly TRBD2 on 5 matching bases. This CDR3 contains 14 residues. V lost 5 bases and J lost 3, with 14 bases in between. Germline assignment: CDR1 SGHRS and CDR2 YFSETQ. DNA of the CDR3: TGCGCCAGCAGTTGGTCGAGGCGGGAAGAGACCCAGTACTTC. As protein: CASSWSRREETQYF.

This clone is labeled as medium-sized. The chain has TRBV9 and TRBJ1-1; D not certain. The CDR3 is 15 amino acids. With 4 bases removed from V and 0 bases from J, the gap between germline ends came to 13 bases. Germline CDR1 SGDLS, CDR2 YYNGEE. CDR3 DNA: TGTGCCAGCAGCCTTTCTGATTTGGTGAACACTGAAGCTTTCTTT. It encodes CASSLSDLVNTEAFF. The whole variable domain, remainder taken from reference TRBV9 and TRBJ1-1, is DSGVTQTPKHLITATGQRVTLRCSPRSGDLSVYWYQQSLDQGLQFLIQYYNGEERAKGNILERFSAQQFPDLHSELNLSSLELGDSALYFCASSLSDLVNTEAFFGQGTRLTVV.

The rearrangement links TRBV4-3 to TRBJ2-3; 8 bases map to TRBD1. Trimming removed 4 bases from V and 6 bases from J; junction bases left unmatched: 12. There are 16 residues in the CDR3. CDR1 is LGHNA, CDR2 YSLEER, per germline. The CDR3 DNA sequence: TGCGCCAGCAGCCTCCGAGGACAGGGCGGCGGGGATACGCAGTATTTT. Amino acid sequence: CASSLRGQGGGDTQYF.

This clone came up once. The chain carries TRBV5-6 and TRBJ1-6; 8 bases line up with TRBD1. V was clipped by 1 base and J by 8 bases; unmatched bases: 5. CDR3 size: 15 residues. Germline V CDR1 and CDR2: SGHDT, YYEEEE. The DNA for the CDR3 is TGTGCCAGCAGCTTGTTGGACAGGGAGGATTCACCCCTCCACTTT. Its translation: CASSLLDREDSPLHF. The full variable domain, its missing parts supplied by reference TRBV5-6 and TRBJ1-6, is DAGVTQSPTHLIKTRGQQVTLRCSPKSGHDTVSWYQQALGQGPQFIFQYYEEEERQRGNFPDRFSGHQFPNYSSELNVNALLLGDSALYLCASSLLDREDSPLHFGNGTRLTVT.

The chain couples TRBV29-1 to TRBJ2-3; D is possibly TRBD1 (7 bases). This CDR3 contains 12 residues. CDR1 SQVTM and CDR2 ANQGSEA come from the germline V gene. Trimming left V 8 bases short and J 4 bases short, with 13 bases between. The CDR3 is CSTGGGPDTQYF. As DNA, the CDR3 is TGCAGCACTGGAGGGGGCCCAGATACGCAGTATTTT.

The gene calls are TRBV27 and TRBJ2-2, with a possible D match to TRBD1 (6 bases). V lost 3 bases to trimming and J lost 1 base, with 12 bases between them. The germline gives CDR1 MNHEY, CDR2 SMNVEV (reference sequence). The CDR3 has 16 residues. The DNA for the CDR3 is TGTGCCAGCAGTTTTGTAGGGGGAGTGAACACCGGGGAGCTGTTTTTT. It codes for CASSFVGGVNTGELFF.

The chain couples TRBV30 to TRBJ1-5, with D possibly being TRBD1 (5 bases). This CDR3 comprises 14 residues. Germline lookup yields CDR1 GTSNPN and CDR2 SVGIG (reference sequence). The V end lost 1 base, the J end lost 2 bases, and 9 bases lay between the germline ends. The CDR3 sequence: CAWSDQGRNQPQHF. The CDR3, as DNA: TGTGCCTGGAGTGACCAGGGCCGCAATCAGCCCCAGCATTTT.

CDR3 bases: TGTGCCAGCAGCTTACAGGCGCGACAGGGGAACATAGATACGCAGTATTTT. Protein: CASSLQARQGNIDTQYF. The rearrangement joins TRBV7-8 to TRBJ2-3; 8 positions match TRBD1. The ends lost 2 bases at V and 5 bases at J; junction bases unmatched: 12. The CDR3 contains 17 residues. CDR1 and CDR2 from the germline V gene are SGHVS and FQNEAQ.

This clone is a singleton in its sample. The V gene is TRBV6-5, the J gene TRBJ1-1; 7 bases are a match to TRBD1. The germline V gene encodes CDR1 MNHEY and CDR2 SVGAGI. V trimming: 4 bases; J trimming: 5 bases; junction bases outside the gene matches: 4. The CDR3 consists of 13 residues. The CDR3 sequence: CASSSTGETEAFF. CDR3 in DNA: TGTGCCAGCAGTTCAACAGGGGAAACTGAAGCTTTCTTT.

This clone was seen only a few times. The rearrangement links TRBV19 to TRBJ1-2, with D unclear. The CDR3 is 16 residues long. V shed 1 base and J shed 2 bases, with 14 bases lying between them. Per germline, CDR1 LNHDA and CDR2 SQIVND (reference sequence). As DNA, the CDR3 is TGTGCCAGTAGTATAGCGGGCAGCATCTTAAACTATGGCTACACCTTC. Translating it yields CASSIAGSILNYGYTF.

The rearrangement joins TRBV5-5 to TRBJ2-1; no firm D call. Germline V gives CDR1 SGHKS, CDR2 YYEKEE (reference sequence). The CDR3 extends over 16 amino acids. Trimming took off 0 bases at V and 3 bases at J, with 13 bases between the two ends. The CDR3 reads CASSLEERSGYNEQFF. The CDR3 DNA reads TGTGCCAGCAGCTTGGAGGAGCGAAGTGGCTACAATGAGCAGTTCTTC. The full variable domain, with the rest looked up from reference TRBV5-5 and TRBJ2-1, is DAGVTQSPTHLIKTRGQQVTLRCSPISGHKSVSWYQQVLGQGPQFIFQYYEKEERGRGNFPDRFSARQFPNYSSELNVNALLLGDSALYLCASSLEERSGYNEQFFGPGTRLTVL.

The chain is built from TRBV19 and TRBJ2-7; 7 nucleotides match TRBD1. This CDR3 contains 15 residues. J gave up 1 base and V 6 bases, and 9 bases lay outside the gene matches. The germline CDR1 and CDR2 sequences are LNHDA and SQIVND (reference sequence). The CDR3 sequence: CASRPGDRASYEQYF. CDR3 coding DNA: TGTGCCAGTAGGCCAGGGGACAGAGCTTCCTACGAGCAGTACTTC.

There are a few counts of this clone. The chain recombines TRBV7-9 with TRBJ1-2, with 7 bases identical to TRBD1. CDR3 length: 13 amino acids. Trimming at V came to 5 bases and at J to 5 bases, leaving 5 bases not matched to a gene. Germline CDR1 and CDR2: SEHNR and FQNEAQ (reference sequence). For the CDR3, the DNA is TGTGCCAGCAGCAACGCGGGACAGTATGGCTACACCTTC. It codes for CASSNAGQYGYTF.

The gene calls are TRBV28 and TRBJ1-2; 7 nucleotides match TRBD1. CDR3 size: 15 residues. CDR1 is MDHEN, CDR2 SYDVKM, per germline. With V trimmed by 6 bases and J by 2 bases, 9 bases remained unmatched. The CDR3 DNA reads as TGTGCCAGCAGACTGAGACAGGGCGCAAACTATGGCTACACCTTC. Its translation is CASRLRQGANYGYTF.

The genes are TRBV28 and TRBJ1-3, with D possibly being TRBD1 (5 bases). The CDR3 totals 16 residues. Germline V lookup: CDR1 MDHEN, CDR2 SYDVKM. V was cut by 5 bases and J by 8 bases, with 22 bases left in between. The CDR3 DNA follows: TGTGCCAGCAGTCCTGCGGCCAGGGCGCCCCGAGACACCATATATTTT. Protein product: CASSPAARAPRDTIYF.

CDR3 nucleotide sequence: TGTGCCAGCAGCTTAAGGGGGACGCATAATGAAAAACTGTTTTTT. Its translation is CASSLRGTHNEKLFF. The chain couples TRBV7-2 to TRBJ1-4, with TRBD1 as a possible D gene (6 bases). The CDR3 has 15 amino acids. Germline-derived CDR1 and CDR2 are SGHTA and FQGNSA. Deletions cut 2 bases from V and 4 bases from J, with 11 bases between.

Written as DNA, the CDR3 is TGTGCCAGCAGCTTGAGGGGAGATTCACCCCTCCACTTT. It translates to CASSLRGDSPLHF. The chain couples TRBV5-6 to TRBJ1-6, with TRBD1 as a possible D gene (5 bases). The germline gives CDR1 SGHDT, CDR2 YYEEEE. The V and J ends lost 1 base and 8 bases respectively, with 7 bases between them. CDR3 length equals 13 residues.

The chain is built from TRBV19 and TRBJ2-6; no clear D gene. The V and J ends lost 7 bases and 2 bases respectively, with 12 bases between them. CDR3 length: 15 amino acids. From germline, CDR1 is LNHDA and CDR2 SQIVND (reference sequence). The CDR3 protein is CASTEPITGANVLTF. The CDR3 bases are TGTGCCAGTACGGAGCCCATAACTGGGGCCAACGTCCTGACTTTC.

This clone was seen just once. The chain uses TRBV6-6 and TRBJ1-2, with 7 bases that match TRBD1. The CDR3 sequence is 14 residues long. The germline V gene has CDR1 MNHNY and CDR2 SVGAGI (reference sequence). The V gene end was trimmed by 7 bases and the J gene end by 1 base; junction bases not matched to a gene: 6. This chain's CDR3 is CASIGTAVNYGYTF. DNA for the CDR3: TGTGCCAGCATTGGGACAGCTGTTAACTATGGCTACACCTTC.

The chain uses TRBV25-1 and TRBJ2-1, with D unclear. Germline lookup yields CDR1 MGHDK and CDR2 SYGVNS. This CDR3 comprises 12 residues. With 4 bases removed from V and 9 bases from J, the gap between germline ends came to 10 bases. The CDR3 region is CASSVSSFEQFF. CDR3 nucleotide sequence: TGTGCCAGCAGTGTTAGCAGCTTTGAGCAGTTCTTC.